Reported below is one T cell receptor (beta chain). Per the study methods: Cell counts per sample came from amplifying reference gene primers. Repertoires were generated with immunoSEQ multiplex PCR, while TCRdb's copy carries only in-frame clones and drops some. The V and J calls and clone size are taken from that table; D and trimming were inferred from the DNA. This sample has approximately 340,000 clones, with more than 85% found just once. This record comes from a study of blood T cell repertoires in COVID-19. The CDR3 sequence is 16 residues long. V lost 5 bases, J lost 4 bases, and 10 bases stayed unmatched. Germline-derived CDR1 and CDR2 are SGHAT and FQDESV (reference sequence).

The sequenced sample was PBMCs or T cells enriched from blood (not recorded which). The rearrangement links TRBV11-1 to TRBJ2-7; the match to TRBD2 covers 11 bases. The sequence derives from a middle-aged woman who had been exposed to COVID-19. The CDR3 DNA is TGTGCCAGCAGCCAAAGCCTAGCGGGGGGATTGTACGAGCAGTACTTC. It yields the protein CASSQSLAGGLYEQYF.